Listed below are T cell receptor beta chains from one sample, sequenced in a study of CD8 T cells in Susac syndrome. TCRdb recomputed calls from the immunoSEQ multiplex PCR reads with MiXCR, one row per CDR3 protein. The sample contains 75,000 to 95,000 distinct CDR3 sequences, roughly nine tenths of which appear only once. The sequencing sample was made of CD8+ T cells from PBMCs. All receptors derive from a human donor with multiple sclerosis. The CDR3 runs from the conserved cysteine through the conserved F or W. A D gene is named only where the DNA matches it firmly. Not all rows give a size; the values are once, few, many and, for expanded clones, a class.

V: TRBV5-6
J: TRBJ2-7
size: NA
D: NA
DNA: TGTGCCAGCAGCTTGGGGGGAGCGGCCTACGAGCAGTACTTC
CDR3: CASSLGGAAYEQYF

V: TRBV19
J: TRBJ2-7
size: NA
D: TRBD2
DNA: TGTGCCAGTAGTATGGCTAGCGGCTCCTACGAGCAGTACTTC
CDR3: CASSMASGSYEQYF

V: TRBV20-1
J: TRBJ2-5
size: NA
D: NA
DNA: TGCAGTGCTAGTGTGCCTACAGAAACGGGGGTCCAAGAGACCCAGTACTTC
CDR3: CSASVPTETGVQETQYF

V: TRBV12-3/TRBV12-4
J: TRBJ2-7
size: NA
D: TRBD2
DNA: TGTGCCAGCAGTCCGAATAGCGGGAGAAGATCCTACGAGCAGTACTTC
CDR3: CASSPNSGRRSYEQYF

V: TRBV3-1
J: TRBJ1-6
size: NA
D: TRBD1
DNA: TGTGCCAGCAGCCTCAGGTCAGGGGGGAATTCACCCCTCCACTTT
CDR3: CASSLRSGGNSPLHF

V: TRBV6-1
J: TRBJ2-1
size: NA
D: NA
DNA: TGTGCCAGCAGCCCTCGGGACTTTCTCTCCTACAATGAGCAGTTCTTC
CDR3: CASSPRDFLSYNEQFF

V: TRBV12-5
J: TRBJ1-5
size: NA
D: NA
DNA: TGTGCTAGTGGGCGCCCCGGGCGCAATCAGCCCCAGCATTTT
CDR3: CASGRPGRNQPQHF

V: TRBV7-9
J: TRBJ2-1
size: NA
D: NA
DNA: TGTGCCAGCAGCTTAGTTTCAGCAGCTGAGCAGTTCTTC
CDR3: CASSLVSAAEQFF

V: TRBV29-1
J: TRBJ1-1
size: NA
D: NA
DNA: TGCAGCGTTGCCGCCGTTCGAGTGGGCACTGAAGCTTTCTTT
CDR3: CSVAAVRVGTEAFF

V: TRBV5-1
J: TRBJ1-5
size: NA
D: NA
DNA: TGCGCCAGCAGCTGGGGACCTAGCAATCAGCCCCAGCATTTT
CDR3: CASSWGPSNQPQHF

V: TRBV2
J: TRBJ2-3
size: NA
D: NA
DNA: TGTGCCAGCAGTGAAACCACCGATACGCAGTATTTT
CDR3: CASSETTDTQYF

V: TRBV5-1
J: TRBJ2-1
size: NA
D: NA
DNA: TGCGCCAGCAGCTTGGCTACCAGCTACAATGGGCAGTTCTTC
CDR3: CASSLATSYNGQFF

V: TRBV3-1
J: TRBJ1-3
size: NA
D: NA
DNA: TGTGCCAGCAGCCAAGGGCGCACCACTGGAAACACCATATATTTT
CDR3: CASSQGRTTGNTIYF

V: TRBV27
J: TRBJ2-2
size: NA
D: NA
DNA: TGTGCCAGCAAACTGAGGGCCGGGGAGCTGTTTTTT
CDR3: CASKLRAGELFF

V: TRBV28
J: TRBJ2-7
size: NA
D: NA
DNA: TGTGCCAGTTACACCTCCGGGATTCCCTACGAGCAGTACTTC
CDR3: CASYTSGIPYEQYF

V: TRBV28
J: TRBJ2-1
size: NA
D: NA
DNA: TGTGCCAGCAGTTTATCCGAGGTCAATGAGCAGTTCTTC
CDR3: CASSLSEVNEQFF

V: TRBV29-1
J: TRBJ2-7
size: NA
D: NA
DNA: TGCAGCGTTGATGACAGCTCCTACGAGCAGTACTTC
CDR3: CSVDDSSYEQYF

V: TRBV20-1
J: TRBJ2-1
size: NA
D: NA
DNA: TGCAGTGCTAGAGATCTGTGGGACGTAGACAATGAGCAGTTCTTC
CDR3: CSARDLWDVDNEQFF

V: TRBV7-6
J: TRBJ1-1
size: NA
D: NA
DNA: TGTGCCAGCAGCTTAGGGTTTAACACTGAAGCTTTCTTT
CDR3: CASSLGFNTEAFF

V: TRBV10-3
J: TRBJ2-7
size: once
D: NA
DNA: TGTGCCATCAGTGTACCGGGGGATAGAGAGCAGTACTTC
CDR3: CAISVPGDREQYF

V: TRBV5-6
J: TRBJ1-2
size: NA
D: NA
DNA: TGTGCCAGCAGCTTGTCTGGGCAGCCGAGTGGCTACACCTTC
CDR3: CASSLSGQPSGYTF

V: TRBV25-1
J: TRBJ2-5
size: NA
D: TRBD2
DNA: TGTGCCAGCACCAGGACTAGCGGGGCACAAGAGACCCAGTACTTC
CDR3: CASTRTSGAQETQYF

V: TRBV9
J: TRBJ2-1
size: NA
D: NA
DNA: TGTGCCAGCAGCGTCTCTAGCGACGCCTACAATGAGCAGTTCTTC
CDR3: CASSVSSDAYNEQFF

V: TRBV29-1
J: TRBJ2-6
size: few
D: TRBD1
DNA: TGCAGCGTTGAAGGGACAGGGACGACTGGGGCCAACGTCCTGACTTTC
CDR3: CSVEGTGTTGANVLTF

V: TRBV28
J: TRBJ2-7
size: NA
D: TRBD1
DNA: TGTGCCAGCACCGGGACAGGGGTCTACGAGCAGTACTTC
CDR3: CASTGTGVYEQYF

V: TRBV28
J: TRBJ2-3
size: NA
D: NA
DNA: TGTGCCAGCAGTTTGTTGACTGGCACAGATACGCAGTATTTT
CDR3: CASSLLTGTDTQYF

V: TRBV27
J: TRBJ2-5
size: once
D: NA
DNA: TGTGCCAGCAGTCCTGGGACCTTCCAAGAGACCCAGTACTTC
CDR3: CASSPGTFQETQYF

V: TRBV14
J: TRBJ2-5
size: NA
D: NA
DNA: TGTGCCAGCAGCCAAAGTTCGGAGACCCAGTACTTC
CDR3: CASSQSSETQYF

V: TRBV7-9
J: TRBJ2-2
size: once
D: NA
DNA: TGTGCCAGCAGCTTAGCGCACAGGGAAAGTGCCGGGGAGCTGTTTTTT
CDR3: CASSLAHRESAGELFF

V: TRBV20-1
J: TRBJ2-3
size: NA
D: NA
DNA: TGCAGTGCTAGAGGGGGTAGCCTAATAACAGATACGCAGTATTTT
CDR3: CSARGGSLITDTQYF

V: TRBV9
J: TRBJ2-5
size: once
D: NA
DNA: TGTGCCAGCAGCCTCCTGGCGGAAGAGACCCAGTACTTC
CDR3: CASSLLAEETQYF

V: TRBV6-5
J: TRBJ2-5
size: NA
D: NA
DNA: TGTGCCACCACTTTAGGGGTAGGGCAAGAGACCCAGTACTTC
CDR3: CATTLGVGQETQYF

V: TRBV7-2
J: TRBJ2-3
size: NA
D: TRBD2
DNA: TGTGCCAGCAGCTTAGCGGGGGAGCGGGGGAGCAAGGATACGCAGTATTTT
CDR3: CASSLAGERGSKDTQYF

V: TRBV5-6
J: TRBJ2-1
size: once
D: NA
DNA: TGTGCCAGCAGCGGCATCGAAGCGGGTTACAATGAGCAGTTCTTC
CDR3: CASSGIEAGYNEQFF

V: TRBV19
J: TRBJ2-1
size: NA
D: TRBD2
DNA: TGTGCCAGTAGTCCTTCTAGCGGGAGGGTTGAGCAGTTCTTC
CDR3: CASSPSSGRVEQFF

V: TRBV7-2
J: TRBJ1-6
size: NA
D: NA
DNA: TGTGCCAGCAGCCCGGGCGCGAGGGGAGATAATTCACCCCTCCACTTT
CDR3: CASSPGARGDNSPLHF

V: TRBV20-1
J: TRBJ2-1
size: NA
D: TRBD2
DNA: TGCAGTGCTAGAGATGTTGGGACTAGCAGTCATGAGCAGTTCTTC
CDR3: CSARDVGTSSHEQFF

V: TRBV9
J: TRBJ2-7
size: NA
D: NA
DNA: TGTGCCAGCAGCCCCAACCCCTACGAGCAGTACTTC
CDR3: CASSPNPYEQYF

V: TRBV28
J: TRBJ1-5
size: NA
D: TRBD1
DNA: TGTGCCAGCATAGGAGGGGGCAGCGTGGAGCCCCAGCATTTT
CDR3: CASIGGGSVEPQHF

V: TRBV19
J: TRBJ1-2
size: NA
D: NA
DNA: TGTGCCAGTAGCCCCTCAGGGAGCAGGGGAACAGGCTACACCTTC
CDR3: CASSPSGSRGTGYTF

V: TRBV28
J: TRBJ2-6
size: NA
D: TRBD2
DNA: TGTGCCAGCAAAACATGGGAGGGGGGGGCCAACGTCCTGACTTTC
CDR3: CASKTWEGGANVLTF

V: TRBV19
J: TRBJ1-5
size: NA
D: NA
DNA: TGTGCCAGTAGTTTCCAGGGACCGAATCAGCCCCAGCATTTT
CDR3: CASSFQGPNQPQHF

V: TRBV9
J: TRBJ2-7
size: NA
D: NA
DNA: TGTGCCAGCAGCTCAGAAGGGGGGCGATCCTACGAGCAGTACTTC
CDR3: CASSSEGGRSYEQYF

V: TRBV11-2
J: TRBJ1-1
size: few
D: NA
DNA: TGTGCCAGCAGCTTAGGGGTGGGCACTGAAGCTTTCTTT
CDR3: CASSLGVGTEAFF

V: TRBV19
J: TRBJ2-1
size: NA
D: NA
DNA: TGTGCCAGTCGCCCGGGGCGGGACAGTTACTACAATGAGCAGTTCTTC
CDR3: CASRPGRDSYYNEQFF

V: TRBV7-8
J: TRBJ2-7
size: NA
D: NA
DNA: TGTGCCAGCAGCTTAAGTCAGGCAGACACACACGAGCAGTACTTC
CDR3: CASSLSQADTHEQYF

V: TRBV4-1
J: TRBJ2-5
size: once
D: NA
DNA: TGCGCCAGCAGCCACCCCCGGGACGGAATCCAAGAGACCCAGTACTTC
CDR3: CASSHPRDGIQETQYF

V: TRBV5-1
J: TRBJ2-7
size: NA
D: NA
DNA: TGCGCCAGCAGCCGAATGGGGGCAGGAGACGAGCAGTACTTC
CDR3: CASSRMGAGDEQYF